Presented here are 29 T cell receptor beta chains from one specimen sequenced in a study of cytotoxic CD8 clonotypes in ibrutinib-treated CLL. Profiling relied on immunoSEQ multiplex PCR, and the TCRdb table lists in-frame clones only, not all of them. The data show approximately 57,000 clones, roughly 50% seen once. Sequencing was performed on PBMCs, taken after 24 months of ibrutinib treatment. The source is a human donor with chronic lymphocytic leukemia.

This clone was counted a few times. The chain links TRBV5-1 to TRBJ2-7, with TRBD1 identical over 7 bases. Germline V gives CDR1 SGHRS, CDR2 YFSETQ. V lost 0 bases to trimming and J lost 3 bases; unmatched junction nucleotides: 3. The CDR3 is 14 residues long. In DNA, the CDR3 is TGCGCCAGCAGCTTGGGACAGGGCAGCTACGAGCAGTACGTC. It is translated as CASSLGQGSYEQYV.

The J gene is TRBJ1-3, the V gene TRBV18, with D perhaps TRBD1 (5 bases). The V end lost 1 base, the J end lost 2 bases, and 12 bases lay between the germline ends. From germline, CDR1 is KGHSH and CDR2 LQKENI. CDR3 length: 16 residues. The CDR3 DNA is TGTGCCAGCTCACCACTGTTGGGGACTGCTGGAAACACCATATATTTT. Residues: CASSPLLGTAGNTIYF.

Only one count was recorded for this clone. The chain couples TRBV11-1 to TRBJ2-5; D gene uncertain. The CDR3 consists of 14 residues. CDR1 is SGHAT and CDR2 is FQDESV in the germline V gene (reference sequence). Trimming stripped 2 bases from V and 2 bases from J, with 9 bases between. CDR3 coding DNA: TGTGCCAGCAGCTTAACGCCCAAACAAGAGACCCAGTACTTC. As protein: CASSLTPKQETQYF.

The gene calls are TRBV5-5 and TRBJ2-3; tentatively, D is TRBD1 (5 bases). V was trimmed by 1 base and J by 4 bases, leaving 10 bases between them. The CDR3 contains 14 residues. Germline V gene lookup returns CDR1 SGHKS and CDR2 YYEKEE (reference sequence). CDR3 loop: CASSLTAGPDTQYF. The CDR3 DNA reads TGTGCCAGCAGCTTGACCGCAGGGCCAGATACGCAGTATTTT.

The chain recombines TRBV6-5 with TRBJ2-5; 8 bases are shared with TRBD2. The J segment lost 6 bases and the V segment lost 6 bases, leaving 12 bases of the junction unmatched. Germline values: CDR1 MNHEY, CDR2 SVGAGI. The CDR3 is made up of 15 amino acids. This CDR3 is CASSPQAGAFQTQYF. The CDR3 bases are TGTGCCAGCAGCCCTCAAGCGGGAGCGTTCCAGACCCAGTACTTC.

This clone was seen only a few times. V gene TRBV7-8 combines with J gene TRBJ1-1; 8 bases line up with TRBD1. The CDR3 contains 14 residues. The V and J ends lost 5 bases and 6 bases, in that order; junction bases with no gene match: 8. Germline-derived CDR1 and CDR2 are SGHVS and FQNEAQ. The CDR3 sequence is CASSVTGAGAEAFF. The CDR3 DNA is TGTGCCAGCAGCGTGACAGGGGCGGGCGCTGAAGCTTTCTTT.

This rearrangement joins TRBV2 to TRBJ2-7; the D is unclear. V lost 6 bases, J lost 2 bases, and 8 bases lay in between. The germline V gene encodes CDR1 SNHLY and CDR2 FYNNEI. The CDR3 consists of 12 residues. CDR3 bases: TGTGCCAGCAGGGCTTCTACCTACGAGCAGTACGTC. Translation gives CASRASTYEQYV.

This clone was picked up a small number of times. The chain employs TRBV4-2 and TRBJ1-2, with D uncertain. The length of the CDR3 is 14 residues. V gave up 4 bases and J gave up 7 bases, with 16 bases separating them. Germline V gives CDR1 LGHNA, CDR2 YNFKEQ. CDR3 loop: CASSLSRGAGGYTF. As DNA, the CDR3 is TGTGCCAGCAGCCTTTCGAGAGGCGCGGGTGGCTACACCTTC.

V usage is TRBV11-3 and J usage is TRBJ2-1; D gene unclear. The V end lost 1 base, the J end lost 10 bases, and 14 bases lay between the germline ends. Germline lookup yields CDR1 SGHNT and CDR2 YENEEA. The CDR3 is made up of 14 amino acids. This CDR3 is CASSLGPLLEEQFF. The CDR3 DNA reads TGTGCCAGCAGCTTAGGCCCCCTACTTGAGGAGCAGTTCTTC. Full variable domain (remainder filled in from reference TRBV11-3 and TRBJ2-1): EAGVVQSPRYKIIEKKQPVAFWCNPISGHNTLYWYLQNLGQGPELLIRYENEEAVDDSQLPKDRFSAERLKGVDSTLKIQPAELGDSAVYLCASSLGPLLEEQFFGPGTRLTVL.

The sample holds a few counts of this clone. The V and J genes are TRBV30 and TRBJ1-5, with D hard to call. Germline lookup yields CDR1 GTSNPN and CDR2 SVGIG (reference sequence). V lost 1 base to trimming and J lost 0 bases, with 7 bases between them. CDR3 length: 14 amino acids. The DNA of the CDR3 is TGTGCCTGGAGTGCCAGCTATAGCAATCAGCCCCAGCATTTT. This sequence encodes CAWSASYSNQPQHF.

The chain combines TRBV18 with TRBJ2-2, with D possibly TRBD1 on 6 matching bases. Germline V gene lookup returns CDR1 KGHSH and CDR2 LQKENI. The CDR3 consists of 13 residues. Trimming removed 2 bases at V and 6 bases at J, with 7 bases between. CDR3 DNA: TGTGCCAGCTCACCAGGGGGCGCCGGGGAGCTGTTTTTT. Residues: CASSPGGAGELFF.

CDR3 protein: CASSPPGGGTEAFF. Here the CDR3 DNA reads TGTGCCAGCAGCCCCCCGGGGGGCGGGACTGAAGCTTTCTTT. The rearrangement links TRBV7-8 to TRBJ1-1; a possible D gene is TRBD1 (6 bases). V lost 5 bases to trimming and J lost 5 bases, with 15 bases between them. Per germline, CDR1 SGHVS and CDR2 FQNEAQ. The CDR3 extends over 14 amino acids.

The CDR3 nucleotides are TGTGCCAGTAGTTCCGGCCCGGGAGGGAGCTATGGCTACACCTTC. It yields the protein CASSSGPGGSYGYTF. The rearrangement joins TRBV19 to TRBJ1-2; D is unclear. The germline gives CDR1 LNHDA, CDR2 SQIVND (reference sequence). The V gene lost 5 bases and the J gene lost 4 bases, with 17 bases spanning the gap. The CDR3 is 15 residues long.

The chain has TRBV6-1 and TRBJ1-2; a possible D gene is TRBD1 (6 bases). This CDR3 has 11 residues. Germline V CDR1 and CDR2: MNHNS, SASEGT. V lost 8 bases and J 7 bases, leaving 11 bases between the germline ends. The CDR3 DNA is TGTGCCAGCCAACAGGGAGCTGGCTACACCTTC. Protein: CASQQGAGYTF.

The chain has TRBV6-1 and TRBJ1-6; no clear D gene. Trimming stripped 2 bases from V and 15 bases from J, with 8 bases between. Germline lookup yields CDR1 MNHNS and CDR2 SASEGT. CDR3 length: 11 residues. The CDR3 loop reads CASSEMFNLHF. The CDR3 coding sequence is TGTGCCAGCAGTGAAATGTTTAACCTCCACTTT.

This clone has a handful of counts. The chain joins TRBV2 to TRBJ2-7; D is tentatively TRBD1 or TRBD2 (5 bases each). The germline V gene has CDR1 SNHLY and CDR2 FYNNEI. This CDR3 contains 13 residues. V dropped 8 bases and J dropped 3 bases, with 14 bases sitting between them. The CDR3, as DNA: TGTGCCAGCTGCAGGGACGCCAGCTACGAGCAGTACTTC. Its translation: CASCRDASYEQYF.

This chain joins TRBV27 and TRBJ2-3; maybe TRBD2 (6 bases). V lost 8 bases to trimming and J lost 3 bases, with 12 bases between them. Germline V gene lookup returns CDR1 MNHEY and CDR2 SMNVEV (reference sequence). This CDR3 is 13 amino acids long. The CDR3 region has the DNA TGTGCCAGCGCCGGGAGAGGGACAGATACGCAGTATTTT. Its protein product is CASAGRGTDTQYF.

As DNA, the CDR3 is TGTGCCAGCAGCTTGGTTTCAGGGCATGCCTATGGCTACACCTTC. It codes for CASSLVSGHAYGYTF. The chain is built from TRBV5-4 and TRBJ1-2, with TRBD1 as a possible D gene (5 bases). In germline, CDR1 is SGHNT, CDR2 YYREEE (reference sequence). CDR3 length: 15 residues. V lost 0 bases and J lost 4, with 13 bases in between.

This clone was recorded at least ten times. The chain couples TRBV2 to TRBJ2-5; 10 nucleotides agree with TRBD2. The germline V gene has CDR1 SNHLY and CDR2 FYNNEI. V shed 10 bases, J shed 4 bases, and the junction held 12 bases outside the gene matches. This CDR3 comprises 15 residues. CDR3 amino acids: CATSDIAGGLETQYF. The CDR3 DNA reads TGTGCCACAAGTGATATAGCGGGGGGATTAGAGACCCAGTACTTC.

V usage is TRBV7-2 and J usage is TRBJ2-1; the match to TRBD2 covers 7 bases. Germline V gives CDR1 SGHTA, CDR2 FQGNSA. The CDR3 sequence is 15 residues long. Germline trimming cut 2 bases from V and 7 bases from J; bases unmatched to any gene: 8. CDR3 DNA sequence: TGTGCCAGCAGCTTACTTCCGGGGGGATTTAATGAGCAGTTCTTC. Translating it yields CASSLLPGGFNEQFF.

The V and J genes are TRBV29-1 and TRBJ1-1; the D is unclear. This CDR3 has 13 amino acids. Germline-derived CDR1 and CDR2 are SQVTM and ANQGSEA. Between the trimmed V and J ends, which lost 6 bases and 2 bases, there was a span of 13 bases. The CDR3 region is CSVGNKGNTEAFF. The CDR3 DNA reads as TGCAGCGTAGGGAACAAGGGAAACACTGAAGCTTTCTTT.

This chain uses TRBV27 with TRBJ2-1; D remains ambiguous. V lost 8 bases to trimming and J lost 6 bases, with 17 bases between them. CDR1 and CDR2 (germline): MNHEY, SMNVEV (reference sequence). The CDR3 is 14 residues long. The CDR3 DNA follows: TGTGCCAGCCACCCTGGGGTGGGTTCCAATGAGCAGTTCTTC. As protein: CASHPGVGSNEQFF.

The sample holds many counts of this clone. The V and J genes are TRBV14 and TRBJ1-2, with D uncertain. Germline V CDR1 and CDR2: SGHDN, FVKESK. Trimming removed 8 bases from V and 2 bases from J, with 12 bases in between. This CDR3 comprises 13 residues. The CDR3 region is CASSPTLNYGYTF. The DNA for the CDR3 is TGTGCCAGCTCCCCCACTTTGAACTATGGCTACACCTTC. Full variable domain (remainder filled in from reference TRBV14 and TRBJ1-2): EAGVTQFPSHSVIEKGQTVTLRCDPISGHDNLYWYRRVMGKEIKFLLHFVKESKQDESGMPNNRFLAERTGGTYSTLKVQPAELEDSGVYFCASSPTLNYGYTFGSGTRLTVV.

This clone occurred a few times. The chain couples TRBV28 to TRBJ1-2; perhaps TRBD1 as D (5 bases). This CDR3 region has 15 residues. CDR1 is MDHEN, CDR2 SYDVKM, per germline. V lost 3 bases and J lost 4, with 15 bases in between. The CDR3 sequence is CASSFWGDIFYGYTF. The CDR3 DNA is TGTGCCAGCAGTTTCTGGGGCGATATCTTCTATGGCTACACCTTC.

The CDR3 DNA reads TGTGCCACCAGCAGAGATCGGGGGGCGGGGGATACGCAGTATTTT. It yields the protein CATSRDRGAGDTQYF. The chain carries TRBV15 and TRBJ2-3, with D tentatively TRBD2 (7 bases). This CDR3 region has 15 residues. The germline CDR1 and CDR2 sequences are LNHNV and YYDKDF (reference sequence). V was clipped by 0 bases and J by 6 bases, with 13 bases between them.

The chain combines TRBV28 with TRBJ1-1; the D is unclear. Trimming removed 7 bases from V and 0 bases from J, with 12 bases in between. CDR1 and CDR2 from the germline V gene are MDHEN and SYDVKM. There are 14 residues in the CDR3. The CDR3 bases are TGTGCCAGCAAGGAGACGGTTGTGAACACTGAAGCTTTCTTT. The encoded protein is CASKETVVNTEAFF.

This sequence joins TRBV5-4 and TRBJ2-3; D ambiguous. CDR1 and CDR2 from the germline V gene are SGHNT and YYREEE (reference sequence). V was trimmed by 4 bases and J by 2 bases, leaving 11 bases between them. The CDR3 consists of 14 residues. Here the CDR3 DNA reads TGTGCCAGCAGCGGAGCATACTCCACAGATACGCAGTATTTT. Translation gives CASSGAYSTDTQYF.

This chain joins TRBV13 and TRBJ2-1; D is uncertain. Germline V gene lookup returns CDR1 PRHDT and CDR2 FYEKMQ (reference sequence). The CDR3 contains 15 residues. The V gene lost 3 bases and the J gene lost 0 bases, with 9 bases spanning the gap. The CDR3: CASSFGKSSYNEQFF. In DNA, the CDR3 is TGTGCCAGCAGCTTTGGGAAAAGCTCCTACAATGAGCAGTTCTTC.

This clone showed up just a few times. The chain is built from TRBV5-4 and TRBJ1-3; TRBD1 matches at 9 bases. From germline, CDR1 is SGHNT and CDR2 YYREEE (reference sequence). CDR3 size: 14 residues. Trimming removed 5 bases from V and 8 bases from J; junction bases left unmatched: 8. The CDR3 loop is CASSPGQGRDTIYF. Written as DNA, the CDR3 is TGTGCCAGCAGTCCGGGACAGGGCCGGGACACCATATATTTT.